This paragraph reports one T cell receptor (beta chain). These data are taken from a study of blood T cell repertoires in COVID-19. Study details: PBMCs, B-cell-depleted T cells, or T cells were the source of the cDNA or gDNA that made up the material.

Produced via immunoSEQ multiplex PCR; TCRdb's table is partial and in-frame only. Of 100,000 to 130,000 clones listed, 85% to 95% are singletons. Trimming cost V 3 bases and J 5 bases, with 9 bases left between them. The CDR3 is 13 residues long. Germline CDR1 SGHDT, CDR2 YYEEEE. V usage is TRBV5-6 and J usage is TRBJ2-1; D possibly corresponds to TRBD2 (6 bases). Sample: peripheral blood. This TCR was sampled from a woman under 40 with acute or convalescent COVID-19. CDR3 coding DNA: TGTGCCAGCAGCTCGGACTATCACAATGAGCAGTTCTTC. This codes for CASSSDYHNEQFF.